One TCR beta chain is described in this entry. Since all of the isolated RNA was reverse transcribed, expressed TCRB transcripts were what got sequenced. Data came from immunoSEQ multiplex PCR; TCRdb stores just in-frame clones and leaves some out. The sample holds 350,000 to 450,000 clones, approximately 14% seen once. The data were obtained in a study of beta chain features in type 1 diabetes. Sequenced input: naive CD4+ T cells from blood. The TCR was taken from a man under 40 in good health.

The CDR3 is CSVTGTATDTQYF. The CDR3 DNA sequence: TGCAGCGTCACCGGGACAGCTACAGATACGCAGTATTTT. This sequence joins TRBV29-1 and TRBJ2-3; 7 bases match TRBD1. V dropped 6 bases and J dropped 3; count of bases not matched to a gene: 6. This CDR3 contains 13 residues. Per germline, CDR1 SQVTM and CDR2 ANQGSEA.